Presented here are 8 T cell receptor beta chains from one specimen sequenced in a study of blood T cell repertoires in COVID-19. Sequenced by immunoSEQ multiplex PCR; TCRdb stores in-frame clones only, minus some. The sample has under 250,000 clones, approximately 90% seen once; the top ten hold about 0.8%. Sequencing was performed on peripheral blood. All receptors come from a man aged 55-75 years with COVID-19, enrolled during active disease.

V gene TRBV4-1 combines with J gene TRBJ2-3; 8 bases line up with TRBD2. CDR1 MGHRA and CDR2 YSYEKL come from the germline V gene. V gave up 4 bases and J gave up 5 bases; unmatched junction bases: 8. The CDR3 has 15 residues. CDR3 in DNA: TGCGCCAGCAGCCCAAGGCGGGGGGCAGGAGATACGCAGTATTTT. It codes for CASSPRRGAGDTQYF.

The V gene is TRBV4-1, the J gene TRBJ2-7; maybe TRBD1 (6 bases). Germline V gives CDR1 MGHRA, CDR2 YSYEKL. The CDR3 runs 13 residues. V shed 4 bases and J shed 1 base, with 8 bases lying between them. CDR3 coding DNA: TGCGCCAGCAGCCTAGGACAGTCCTACGAGCAGTACTTC. It encodes CASSLGQSYEQYF.

The chain has TRBV19 and TRBJ1-5; D is uncertain. The CDR3 covers 15 residues. V was shortened by 7 bases and J by 2 bases, with 15 bases between the two germline ends. Germline V gives CDR1 LNHDA, CDR2 SQIVND (reference sequence). The CDR3 DNA is TGTGCCAGTACCGGGTCCGGGGTGGGCAATCAGCCCCAGCATTTT. It encodes CASTGSGVGNQPQHF.

This chain links TRBV19 with TRBJ2-3; 9 bases line up with TRBD1. In germline, CDR1 is LNHDA, CDR2 SQIVND (reference sequence). V lost 6 bases and J lost 3; bases outside the gene matches: 7. This CDR3 has 15 residues. The CDR3 region has the DNA TGTGCCAGTAGCTCCAACAGGGGGCGGACAGATACGCAGTATTTT. Translating gives CASSSNRGRTDTQYF.

In this sample, this clone turned up once. The CDR3 sequence: CASTPGRNYGYTF. CDR3 nucleotide sequence: TGTGCCAGCACCCCGGGGAGAAACTATGGCTACACCTTC. This chain connects TRBV28 to TRBJ1-2; unclear D gene. Germline loops: CDR1 MDHEN, CDR2 SYDVKM. The CDR3 has 13 amino acids. The V end was cut by 7 bases, the J end by 2 bases, with 11 bases between.

The rearrangement joins TRBV5-1 to TRBJ2-7; the match to TRBD2 covers 9 bases. The CDR3 covers 18 residues. Germline V lookup: CDR1 SGHRS, CDR2 YFSETQ. V shed 0 bases and J 2 bases; nucleotides not matched to a gene: 12. CDR3 sequence reads: CASSLGGPLAGITYEQYF. The DNA for the CDR3 is TGCGCCAGCAGCTTGGGAGGCCCCCTAGCGGGAATAACCTACGAGCAGTACTTC.

The chain employs TRBV10-3 and TRBJ1-2; a possible D gene is TRBD1 (5 bases). Germline CDR1 ENHRY, CDR2 SYGVKD. This CDR3 contains 17 residues. Trimming left V 4 bases short and J 4 bases short, with 22 bases between. CDR3 DNA: TGTGCCATCAGTGCTTTCGGGGGGACCGAGCAAGGCTATGGCTACACCTTC. Residues: CAISAFGGTEQGYGYTF.

The V call is TRBV10-3, the J call TRBJ2-1; the match to TRBD2 covers 7 bases. This CDR3 has 16 amino acids. The germline gives CDR1 ENHRY, CDR2 SYGVKD. V trimming: 0 bases; J trimming: 2 bases; junction bases outside the gene matches: 4. CDR3 coding DNA: TGTGCCATCAGTGAGTCGACCGGGACTACCTACAATGAGCAGTTCTTC. It yields the protein CAISESTGTTYNEQFF.